This entry is about one T cell receptor (beta chain). Compared with germline, one end of the junction differs, possibly owing to a read error. Profiling relied on immunoSEQ multiplex PCR, and the TCRdb table lists in-frame clones only, not all of them. The table records tens of thousands of clones, roughly 92% of them present only once. This specimen comes from a study of T cell changes during pregnancy in multiple sclerosis. This CDR3 comprises 15 residues. Germline V gene lookup returns CDR1 LNHNV and CDR2 YYDKDF (reference sequence). V gene TRBV15 combines with J gene TRBJ1-5, with D perhaps TRBD1 (6 bases). This specimen was peripheral blood, taken in the second trimester of pregnancy. This clonotype was obtained from a female donor with multiple sclerosis, enrolled in a pregnancy study. CDR3 residues: CATRRGGQNEAPQHF. For the CDR3, the DNA is TGTGCCACCAGAAGAGGGGGGCAGAATGAAGCCCCCCAGCATTTT. The complete variable domain, with remaining parts taken from reference TRBV15 and TRBJ1-5, reads DAMVIQNPRYQVTQFGKPVTLSCSQTLNHNVMYWYQQKSSQAPKLLFHYYDKDFNNEADTPDNFQSRRPNTSFCFLDIRSPGLGDTAMYLCATRRGGQNEAPQHFGDGTRLSIL.